The sequence of this T cell receptor (beta chain) was determined in a study of identical twins' blood T cells. The CDR3 extends over 12 amino acids. With 5 bases removed from V and 5 bases from J, the gap between germline ends came to 12 bases. Germline CDR1 reads DFQATT; CDR2 reads SNEGSKA (reference sequence). TCRdb reprocessed the 5' RACE reads with MiXCR, giving one entry per CDR3 protein. The sample shows fewer than 450,000 distinct CDR3 sequences, roughly 27% of them seen only once. This chain joins TRBV20-1 and TRBJ2-5; perhaps D is TRBD1 or TRBD2 (5 bases each). The receptor's source is a woman between 18 and 55 years old in good health. Material for sequencing was PBMCs. CDR3 bases: TGCAGTGCTCGGGACGGCCTTGAGACCCAGTACTTC. It yields the protein CSARDGLETQYF.